These T cell receptor beta chains were read from a single sample in a study of blood T cell repertoires in COVID-19. Sequenced by immunoSEQ multiplex PCR; TCRdb stores in-frame clones only, minus some. The table lists 150,000 or so clones, 75% to 85% of them singletons. The sample was peripheral blood. These TCRs come from a woman aged 45-59 years in a cohort sampled during active or convalescent COVID-19. CDR3s include the opening cysteine and the closing phenylalanine or tryptophan. The D gene is left open where the match is weak. Size tells how often a clone was seen (once, few, many) or the class of an expanded clone, and some rows leave it out.

CDR3nt: TGTGCCAGCAGCTCCCAACTACCAGGGACAGGGTTTGGCTACACCTTC
CDR3aa: CASSSQLPGTGFGYTF
v_gene: TRBV7-8
d_gene: TRBD1
abundance: NA
j_gene: TRBJ1-2

CDR3nt: TGTGCCAGCAGCTTAATTCCGAGACAGGGGGTTGGTGGAGCTTTCTTT
CDR3aa: CASSLIPRQGVGGAFF
v_gene: TRBV7-2
d_gene: TRBD1
abundance: NA
j_gene: TRBJ1-1

CDR3nt: TGTGCCAGCAGCTTGATCCAGGGGGCGAACACCGGGGAGCTGTTTTTT
CDR3aa: CASSLIQGANTGELFF
v_gene: TRBV5-6
d_gene: TRBD1
abundance: NA
j_gene: TRBJ2-2

CDR3nt: TGTGCCAGCAGTTGGACAGACACAGATACGCAGTATTTT
CDR3aa: CASSWTDTDTQYF
v_gene: TRBV6-2/TRBV6-3
d_gene: NA
abundance: few
j_gene: TRBJ2-3

CDR3nt: TGTGCCAGCTCGCGGGACAGAAACACTGAAGCTTTCTTT
CDR3aa: CASSRDRNTEAFF
v_gene: TRBV18
d_gene: TRBD1
abundance: NA
j_gene: TRBJ1-1

CDR3nt: TGTGCTAGTGGTTTGGTAATAGCGGGGAACACAGATACGCAGTATTTT
CDR3aa: CASGLVIAGNTDTQYF
v_gene: TRBV12-5
d_gene: TRBD2
abundance: NA
j_gene: TRBJ2-3

CDR3nt: TGTGCCAGCAGTCCGAAAATGGTGAGGGAGACCCAGTACTTC
CDR3aa: CASSPKMVRETQYF
v_gene: TRBV6-5
d_gene: NA
abundance: once
j_gene: TRBJ2-5

CDR3nt: TGTGCCACCAGCGCCTGGGGGACTAGCCCAGATACGCAGTATTTT
CDR3aa: CATSAWGTSPDTQYF
v_gene: TRBV15
d_gene: TRBD2
abundance: NA
j_gene: TRBJ2-3

CDR3nt: TGTGCCAGCTCACCCTGGGACACCCAAGAGACCCAGTACTTC
CDR3aa: CASSPWDTQETQYF
v_gene: TRBV18
d_gene: NA
abundance: NA
j_gene: TRBJ2-5

CDR3nt: TGTGCCAGCAGTTATATAAGCAATCAGCCCCAGCATTTT
CDR3aa: CASSYISNQPQHF
v_gene: TRBV6-5
d_gene: NA
abundance: NA
j_gene: TRBJ1-5

CDR3nt: TGCGCCAGCAGCCACCTCGAGGGACAAGGAAACACCATATATTTT
CDR3aa: CASSHLEGQGNTIYF
v_gene: TRBV4-3
d_gene: NA
abundance: NA
j_gene: TRBJ1-3

CDR3nt: TGTGCCACCAGTGATTTTGAGGGGGCGATAACAGATACGCAGTATTTT
CDR3aa: CATSDFEGAITDTQYF
v_gene: TRBV24-1
d_gene: TRBD1
abundance: NA
j_gene: TRBJ2-3

CDR3nt: TGTGCCAGCAGTTTCACCAGGGATACCCTCCACTTT
CDR3aa: CASSFTRDTLHF
v_gene: TRBV6-2/TRBV6-3
d_gene: NA
abundance: NA
j_gene: TRBJ1-6

CDR3nt: TGTGCCAGCAGCCTAGCGGGAGGGTTCTATGGCTACACCTTC
CDR3aa: CASSLAGGFYGYTF
v_gene: TRBV14
d_gene: NA
abundance: NA
j_gene: TRBJ1-2

CDR3nt: TGTGCCAGCAGTGAGAACAGGGACGGCGCTGAAGCTTTCTTT
CDR3aa: CASSENRDGAEAFF
v_gene: TRBV25-1
d_gene: NA
abundance: once
j_gene: TRBJ1-1

CDR3nt: TGTGCCAGCAGCTTGGGAGGGAGATACGAGCAGTACTTC
CDR3aa: CASSLGGRYEQYF
v_gene: TRBV13
d_gene: TRBD2
abundance: NA
j_gene: TRBJ2-7

CDR3nt: TGTGCCAGTAAGCCTGGGGGGGCAGGGGACTATGGCTACACCTTC
CDR3aa: CASKPGGAGDYGYTF
v_gene: TRBV19
d_gene: NA
abundance: NA
j_gene: TRBJ1-2

CDR3nt: TGTGCCAGCAGTTACTTCCGGGGGACAGGGAACACTGAAGCTTTCTTT
CDR3aa: CASSYFRGTGNTEAFF
v_gene: TRBV6-5
d_gene: TRBD1
abundance: NA
j_gene: TRBJ1-1

CDR3nt: TGTGCCAGCAGCCCCGCGGGGGGACAGCTTTCACCCCTCCACTTT
CDR3aa: CASSPAGGQLSPLHF
v_gene: TRBV7-2
d_gene: TRBD1
abundance: NA
j_gene: TRBJ1-6

CDR3nt: TGTGCCATCAGTGAGTCTAGAGACAGCGAAGCTTTCTTT
CDR3aa: CAISESRDSEAFF
v_gene: TRBV10-3
d_gene: NA
abundance: NA
j_gene: TRBJ1-1

CDR3nt: TGCAGCGTTGTTCCGGGTAGATCCACTGAAGCTTTCTTT
CDR3aa: CSVVPGRSTEAFF
v_gene: TRBV29-1
d_gene: NA
abundance: few
j_gene: TRBJ1-1

CDR3nt: TGTGCCAGCAGCCCGGACAGGGAACAGCCCCAGCATTTT
CDR3aa: CASSPDREQPQHF
v_gene: TRBV6-5
d_gene: TRBD1
abundance: NA
j_gene: TRBJ1-5

CDR3nt: TGCGCCAGCAGCCAAGGCACGGGGACTTCCCTTGCGACCCAGTACTTC
CDR3aa: CASSQGTGTSLATQYF
v_gene: TRBV4-1
d_gene: NA
abundance: NA
j_gene: TRBJ2-5

CDR3nt: TGTGCCATCAGGGAACTAAGCTCCTATAATTCACCCCTCCACTTT
CDR3aa: CAIRELSSYNSPLHF
v_gene: TRBV10-3
d_gene: NA
abundance: NA
j_gene: TRBJ1-6

CDR3nt: TGTGCAAGTCGCTTCTCGGAGACCCTCCTATTTTACACCTTC
CDR3aa: CASRFSETLLFYTF
v_gene: TRBV12-2
d_gene: NA
abundance: NA
j_gene: TRBJ1-2

CDR3nt: TGTGCCAGCAGCTTAAGAGGGTCGATAAGCTCTGGGGCCAACGTCCTGACTTTC
CDR3aa: CASSLRGSISSGANVLTF
v_gene: TRBV7-6
d_gene: NA
abundance: NA
j_gene: TRBJ2-6